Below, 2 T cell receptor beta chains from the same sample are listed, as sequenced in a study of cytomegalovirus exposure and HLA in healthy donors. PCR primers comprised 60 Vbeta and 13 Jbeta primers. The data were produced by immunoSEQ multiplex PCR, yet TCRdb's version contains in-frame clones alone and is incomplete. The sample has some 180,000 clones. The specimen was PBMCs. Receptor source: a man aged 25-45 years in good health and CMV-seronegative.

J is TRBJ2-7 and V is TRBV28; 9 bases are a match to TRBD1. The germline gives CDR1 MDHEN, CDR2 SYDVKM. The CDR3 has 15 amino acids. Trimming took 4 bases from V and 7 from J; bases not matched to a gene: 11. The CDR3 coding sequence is TGTGCCAGCAGTTCCACCGGGACAGGGTATCAGGAGCAGTACTTC. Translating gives CASSSTGTGYQEQYF.

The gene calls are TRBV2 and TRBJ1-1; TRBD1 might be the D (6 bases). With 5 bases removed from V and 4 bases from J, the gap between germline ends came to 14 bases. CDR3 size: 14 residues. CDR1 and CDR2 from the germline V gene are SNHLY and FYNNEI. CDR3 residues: CASSLDSGGTEAFF. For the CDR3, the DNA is TGTGCCAGCAGTCTGGACAGCGGGGGCACTGAAGCTTTCTTT. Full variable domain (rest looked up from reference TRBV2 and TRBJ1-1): EPEVTQTPSHQVTQMGQEVILRCVPISNHLYFYWYRQILGQKVEFLVSFYNNEISEKSEIFDDQFSVERPDGSNFTLKIRSTKLEDSAMYFCASSLDSGGTEAFFGQGTRLTVV.